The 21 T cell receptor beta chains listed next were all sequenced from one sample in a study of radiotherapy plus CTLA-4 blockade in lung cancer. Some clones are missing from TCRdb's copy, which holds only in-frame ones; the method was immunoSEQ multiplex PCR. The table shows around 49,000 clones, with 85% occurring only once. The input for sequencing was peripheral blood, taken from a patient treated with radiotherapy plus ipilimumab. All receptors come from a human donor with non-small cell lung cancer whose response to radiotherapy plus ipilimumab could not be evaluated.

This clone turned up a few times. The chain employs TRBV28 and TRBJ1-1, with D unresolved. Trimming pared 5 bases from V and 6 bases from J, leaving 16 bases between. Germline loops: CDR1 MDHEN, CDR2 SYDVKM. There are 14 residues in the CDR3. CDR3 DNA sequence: TGTGCCAGCAGTCCGCCGGGAAGAGTGCCTGAAGCTTTCTTT. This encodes CASSPPGRVPEAFF.

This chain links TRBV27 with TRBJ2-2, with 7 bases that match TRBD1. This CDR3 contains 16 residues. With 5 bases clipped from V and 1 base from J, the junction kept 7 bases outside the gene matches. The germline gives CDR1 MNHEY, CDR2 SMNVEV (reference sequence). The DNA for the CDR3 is TGTGCCAGCAGTACCACCGGGACAGTGAACACCGGGGAGCTGTTTTTT. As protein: CASSTTGTVNTGELFF.

CDR3 amino acids: CAISANRAVAGGNEQFF. As DNA, the CDR3 is TGTGCCATCAGTGCGAACAGGGCGGTAGCGGGGGGGAATGAGCAGTTCTTC. This chain joins TRBV10-3 and TRBJ2-1; 11 bases are shared with TRBD2. CDR1 is ENHRY and CDR2 is SYGVKD in the germline V gene. V gave up 4 bases and J gave up 7 bases; unmatched junction bases: 12. CDR3 size: 17 residues.

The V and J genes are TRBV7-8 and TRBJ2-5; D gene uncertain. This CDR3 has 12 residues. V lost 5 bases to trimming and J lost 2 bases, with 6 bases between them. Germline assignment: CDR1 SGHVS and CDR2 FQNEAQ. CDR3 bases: TGTGCCAGCAGCCACAGTCAAGAGACCCAGTACTTC. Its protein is CASSHSQETQYF.

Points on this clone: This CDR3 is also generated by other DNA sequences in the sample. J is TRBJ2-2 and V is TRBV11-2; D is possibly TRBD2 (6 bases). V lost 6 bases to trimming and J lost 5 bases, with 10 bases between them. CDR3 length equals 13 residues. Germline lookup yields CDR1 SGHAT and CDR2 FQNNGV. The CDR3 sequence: CASSPAGTGELFF. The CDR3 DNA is TGTGCCAGCAGTCCCGCGGGGACCGGGGAGCTGTTTTTT.

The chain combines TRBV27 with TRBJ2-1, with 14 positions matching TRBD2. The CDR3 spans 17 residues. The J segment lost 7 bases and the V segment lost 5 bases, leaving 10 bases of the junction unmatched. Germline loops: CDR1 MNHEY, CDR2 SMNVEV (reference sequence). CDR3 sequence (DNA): TGTGCCAGCAGTCCTACCCCCGGACTAGCGGGAGGAAATGAGCAGTTCTTC. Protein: CASSPTPGLAGGNEQFF.

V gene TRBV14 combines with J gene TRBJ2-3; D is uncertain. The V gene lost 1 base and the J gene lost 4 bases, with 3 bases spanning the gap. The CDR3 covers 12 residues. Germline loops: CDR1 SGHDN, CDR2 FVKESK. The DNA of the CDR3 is TGTGCCAGCAGCCAAGTCTCAGATACGCAGTATTTT. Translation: CASSQVSDTQYF.

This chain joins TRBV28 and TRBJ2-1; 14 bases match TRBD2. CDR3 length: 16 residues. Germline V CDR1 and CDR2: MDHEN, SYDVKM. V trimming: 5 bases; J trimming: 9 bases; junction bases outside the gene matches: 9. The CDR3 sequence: CASSPTRLAGGGEQFF. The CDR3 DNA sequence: TGTGCCAGCAGTCCCACACGACTAGCGGGAGGGGGTGAGCAGTTCTTC.

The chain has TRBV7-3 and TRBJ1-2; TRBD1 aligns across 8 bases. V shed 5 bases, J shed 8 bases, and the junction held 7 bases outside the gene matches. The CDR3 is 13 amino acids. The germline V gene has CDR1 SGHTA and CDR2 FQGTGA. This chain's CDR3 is CASSEDRGRGYTF. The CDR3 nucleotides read TGTGCCAGCAGCGAAGACAGGGGACGAGGCTACACCTTC.

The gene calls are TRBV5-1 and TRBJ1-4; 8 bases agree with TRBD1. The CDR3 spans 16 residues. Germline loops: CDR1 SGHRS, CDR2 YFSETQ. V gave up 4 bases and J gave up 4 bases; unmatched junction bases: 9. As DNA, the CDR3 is TGCGCCAGCAGCCCCGGACAGGGAGGTTTTAATGAAAAACTGTTTTTT. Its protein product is CASSPGQGGFNEKLFF. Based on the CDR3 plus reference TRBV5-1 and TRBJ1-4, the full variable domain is KAGVTQTPRYLIKTRGQQVTLSCSPISGHRSVSWYQQTPGQGLQFLFEYFSETQRNKGNFPGRFSGRQFSNSRSEMNVSTLELGDSALYLCASSPGQGGFNEKLFFGSGTQLSVL.

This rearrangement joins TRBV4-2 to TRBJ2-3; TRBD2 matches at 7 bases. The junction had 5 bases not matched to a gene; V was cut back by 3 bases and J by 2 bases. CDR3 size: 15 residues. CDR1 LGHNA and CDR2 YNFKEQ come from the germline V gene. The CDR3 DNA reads TGTGCCAGCAGCCATTCGACTAGCTTCACAGATACGCAGTATTTT. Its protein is CASSHSTSFTDTQYF.

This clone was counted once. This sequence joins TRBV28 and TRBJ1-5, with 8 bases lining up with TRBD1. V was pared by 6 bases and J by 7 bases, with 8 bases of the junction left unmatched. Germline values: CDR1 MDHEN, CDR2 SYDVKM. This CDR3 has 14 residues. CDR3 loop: CASRPQGAGQPQHF. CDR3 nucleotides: TGTGCCAGCAGGCCTCAGGGGGCAGGGCAGCCCCAGCATTTT.

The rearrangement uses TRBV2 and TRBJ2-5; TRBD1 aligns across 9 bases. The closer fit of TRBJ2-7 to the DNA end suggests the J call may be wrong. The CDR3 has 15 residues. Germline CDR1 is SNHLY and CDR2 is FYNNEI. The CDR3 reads CASKGEEDRGYEQYF. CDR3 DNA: TGTGCCAGCAAGGGAGAAGAGGACAGGGGCTACGAGCAGTACTTC.

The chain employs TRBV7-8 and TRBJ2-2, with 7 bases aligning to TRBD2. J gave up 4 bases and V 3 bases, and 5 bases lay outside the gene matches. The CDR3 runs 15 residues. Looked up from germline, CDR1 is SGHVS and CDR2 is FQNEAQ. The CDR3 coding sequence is TGTGCCAGCAGCTTTAGGGAGGGATCCACCGGGGAGCTGTTTTTT. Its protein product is CASSFREGSTGELFF.

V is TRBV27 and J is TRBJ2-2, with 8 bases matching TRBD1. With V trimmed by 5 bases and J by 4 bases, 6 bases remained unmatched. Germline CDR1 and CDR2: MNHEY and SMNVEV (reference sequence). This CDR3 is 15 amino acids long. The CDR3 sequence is CASSAGGAGTGELFF. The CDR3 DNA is TGTGCCAGCAGTGCAGGGGGCGCGGGCACCGGGGAGCTGTTTTTT.

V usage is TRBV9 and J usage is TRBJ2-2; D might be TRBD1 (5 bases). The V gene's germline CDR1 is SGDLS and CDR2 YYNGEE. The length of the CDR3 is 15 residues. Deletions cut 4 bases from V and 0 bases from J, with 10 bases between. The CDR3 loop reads CASSPQTANTGELFF. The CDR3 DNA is TGTGCCAGCAGCCCCCAGACAGCGAACACCGGGGAGCTGTTTTTT.

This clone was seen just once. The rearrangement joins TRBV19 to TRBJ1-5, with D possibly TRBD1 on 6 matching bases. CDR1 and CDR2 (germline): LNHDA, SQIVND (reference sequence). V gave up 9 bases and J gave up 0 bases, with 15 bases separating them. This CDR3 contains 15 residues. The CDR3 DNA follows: TGTGCCAGCCAGGACAGAGCCTTTAGCAATCAGCCCCAGCATTTT. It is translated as CASQDRAFSNQPQHF.

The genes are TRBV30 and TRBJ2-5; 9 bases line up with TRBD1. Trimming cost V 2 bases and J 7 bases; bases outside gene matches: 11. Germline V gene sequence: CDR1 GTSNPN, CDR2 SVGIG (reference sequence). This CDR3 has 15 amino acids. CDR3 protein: CAWSPGDRVAWTQYF. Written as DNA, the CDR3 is TGTGCCTGGAGTCCAGGGGACAGGGTGGCTTGGACCCAGTACTTC.

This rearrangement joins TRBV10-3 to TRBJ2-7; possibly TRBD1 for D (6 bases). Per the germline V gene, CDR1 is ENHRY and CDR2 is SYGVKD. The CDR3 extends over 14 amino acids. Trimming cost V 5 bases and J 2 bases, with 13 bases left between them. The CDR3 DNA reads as TGTGCCATCAGTAAATCCTGGGACACCTACGAGCAGTACTTC. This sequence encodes CAISKSWDTYEQYF.

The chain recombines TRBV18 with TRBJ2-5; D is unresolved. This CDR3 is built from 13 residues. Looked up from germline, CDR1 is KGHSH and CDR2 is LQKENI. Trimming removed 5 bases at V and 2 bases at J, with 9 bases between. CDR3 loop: CASSAAVQETQYF. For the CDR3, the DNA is TGTGCCAGCTCAGCGGCCGTACAAGAGACCCAGTACTTC.

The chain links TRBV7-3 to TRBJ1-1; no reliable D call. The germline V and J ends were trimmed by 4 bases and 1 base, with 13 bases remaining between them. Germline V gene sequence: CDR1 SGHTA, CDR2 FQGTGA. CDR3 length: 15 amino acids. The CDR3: CASSSLPTRNTEAFF. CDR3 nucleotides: TGTGCCAGCAGCTCCCTCCCGACAAGGAACACTGAAGCTTTCTTT.